This TCR beta chain was retrieved from a study of shared clonotypes between healthy human individuals. Study context: The donors, a couple of women and a few men, were aged 18 to 49. CD4 naive cells filled three plates per donor, CD4 memory three, CD8 naive two and CD8 memory one.

Adults of Caucasian background living in Nashville, Tennessee made up all donors. At a deep level, the assay was run. Repertoires were generated with immunoSEQ multiplex PCR, while TCRdb's copy carries only in-frame clones and drops some. The sample contains about 2.4 million clones, 85% to 95% of which appear only once. The CDR3 is 11 amino acids. Germline values: CDR1 SQVTM, CDR2 ANQGSEA. With 3 bases removed from V and 8 bases from J, the gap between germline ends came to 10 bases. Sequencing was done on a sample of naive CD4+ T cells sorted from blood. The subset: CD45RA+ positively selected. This chain links TRBV29-1 with TRBJ1-1; no firm D call. The TCR comes from a man between 18 and 29 years old in good health. CDR3 region: CSVDRNLEAFF. DNA of the CDR3: TGCAGCGTTGACCGAAACCTGGAAGCTTTCTTT.